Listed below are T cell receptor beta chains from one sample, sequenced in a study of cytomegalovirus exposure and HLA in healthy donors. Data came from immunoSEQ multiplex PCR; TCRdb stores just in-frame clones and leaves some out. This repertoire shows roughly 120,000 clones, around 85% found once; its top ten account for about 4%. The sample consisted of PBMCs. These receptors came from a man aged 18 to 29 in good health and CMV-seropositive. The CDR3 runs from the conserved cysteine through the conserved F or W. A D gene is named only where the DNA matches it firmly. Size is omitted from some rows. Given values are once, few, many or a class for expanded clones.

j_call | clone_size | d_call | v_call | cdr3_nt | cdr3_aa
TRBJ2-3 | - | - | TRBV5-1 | TGCGCCAGCAGCTTGGCCGGTCCTAGCACAGATACGCAGTATTTT | CASSLAGPSTDTQYF
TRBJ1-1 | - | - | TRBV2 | TGTGCCAGCGCACAAGGTGGGGGGGTCACTGAAGCTTTCTTT | CASAQGGGVTEAFF
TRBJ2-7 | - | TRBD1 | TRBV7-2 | TGTGCCAGCAGCTTTCAGACAGGGACCTACGAGCAGTACTTC | CASSFQTGTYEQYF
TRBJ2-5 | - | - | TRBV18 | TGTGCCAGCTCACCACTAGCGTGGGAGACCCAGTACTTC | CASSPLAWETQYF
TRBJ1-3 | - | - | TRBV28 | TGTGCCAGCAGTGCTGGGCAGGGAGGAAACACCATATATTTT | CASSAGQGGNTIYF
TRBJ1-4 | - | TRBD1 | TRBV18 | TGTGCCAGCCGTCCGGGACAGGGTGGTGAAAAACTGTTTTTT | CASRPGQGGEKLFF
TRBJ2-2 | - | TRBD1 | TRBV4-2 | TGTGCCAGCAGCCAAGCCACCGGGACAGTGTTCTCCGGGGAGCTGTTTTTT | CASSQATGTVFSGELFF
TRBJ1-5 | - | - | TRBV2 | TGTGCCAGCAGTGGCTACAATCAGCCCCAGCATTTT | CASSGYNQPQHF
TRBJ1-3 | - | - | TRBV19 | TGTGCCAGTAGTACCTGGACAGTTGGAAACACCATATATTTT | CASSTWTVGNTIYF
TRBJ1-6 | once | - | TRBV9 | TGTGCCAGCAGCGTAGACGGGAGGAATTCACCCCTCCACTTT | CASSVDGRNSPLHF
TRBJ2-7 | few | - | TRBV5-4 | TGTGCCAGCAGCTCCCCGGGTATAGGTGAATACGAGCAGTACTTC | CASSSPGIGEYEQYF
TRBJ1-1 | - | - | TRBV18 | TGTGCCAGCTCACAAACAGGGACGTCTGAAGCTTTCTTT | CASSQTGTSEAFF
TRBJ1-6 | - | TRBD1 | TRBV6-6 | TGTGCCAGCAGTCCCCGGACAGGGGACAATTCACCCCTCCACTTT | CASSPRTGDNSPLHF
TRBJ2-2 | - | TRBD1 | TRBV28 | TGTGCCAGCAAGGCAGGGGGCTGGTCCGGGGAGCTGTTTTTT | CASKAGGWSGELFF
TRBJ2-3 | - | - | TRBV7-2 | TGTGCCAGCAGCCCCATACGGGGCACAGATACGCAGTATTTT | CASSPIRGTDTQYF
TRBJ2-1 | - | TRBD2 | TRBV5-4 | TGTGCCAGCAGCTTGGCCAGAGCGGGGACCCGATACAATGAGCAGTTCTTC | CASSLARAGTRYNEQFF
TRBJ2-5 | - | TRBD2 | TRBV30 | TGTGCCTGGAGTTTTCGCGGGGGGCGACAAGAGACCCAGTACTTC | CAWSFRGGRQETQYF
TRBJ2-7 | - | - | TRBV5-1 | TGCGCCAGCAGCTTGGATGCTCACAGCTCCTACGAGCAGTACTTC | CASSLDAHSSYEQYF
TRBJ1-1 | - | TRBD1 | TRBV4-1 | TGCGCCAGCAGCCAAGCGACAGGGTTACCTGAAGCTTTCTTT | CASSQATGLPEAFF
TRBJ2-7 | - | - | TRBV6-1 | TGTGCCAGCTCTAACCCAGGAATCTCCTACGAGCAGTACTTC | CASSNPGISYEQYF
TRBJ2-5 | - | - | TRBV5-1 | TGCGCCAGCAGCCAGGGTGGGGCAGGGAAGACCCAGTACTTC | CASSQGGAGKTQYF
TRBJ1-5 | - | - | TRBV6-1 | TGTGCCAGCAGTGAAGCTTCGTCTTGGGGGGGCGATCAGCCCCAGCATTTT | CASSEASSWGGDQPQHF
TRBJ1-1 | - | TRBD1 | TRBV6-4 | TGTGCCAGCAGTGACAGAGGGACAGGGAAAGCTTTCTTT | CASSDRGTGKAFF
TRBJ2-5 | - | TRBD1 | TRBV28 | TGTGCCAGCAGTTTATGGGACAGGGGGCGGGAGACCCAGTACTTC | CASSLWDRGRETQYF
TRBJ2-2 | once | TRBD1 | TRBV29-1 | TGCAGCGTTGGGGACAGGGGAGGAACCGGGGAGCTGTTTTTT | CSVGDRGGTGELFF
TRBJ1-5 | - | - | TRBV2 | TGTGCCAGCAGCCTGAGAGGGATGTCTGCTCAGCCCCAGCATTTT | CASSLRGMSAQPQHF
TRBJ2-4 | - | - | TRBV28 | TGTGCCAGCAGTTTATGGGGGGGGCAGGGCATAGCCAAAAACATTCAGTACTTC | CASSLWGGQGIAKNIQYF
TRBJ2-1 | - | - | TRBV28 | TGTGCCAGCAGGCTGGGGAGCTCCTACAATGAGCAGTTCTTC | CASRLGSSYNEQFF
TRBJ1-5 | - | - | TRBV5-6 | TGTGCCAGCAGCTTTGGGGGAGGAGATCAGCCCCAGCATTTT | CASSFGGGDQPQHF
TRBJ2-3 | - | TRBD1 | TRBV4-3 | TGCGCCAGCAGCCCGACACAGGGGTTTGGCACAGATACGCAGTATTTT | CASSPTQGFGTDTQYF
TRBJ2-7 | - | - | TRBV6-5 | TGTGCCAGCAGTTACTTCAGGGAAGCCTACGAGCAGTACTTC | CASSYFREAYEQYF
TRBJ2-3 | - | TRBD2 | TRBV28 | TGTGCCAGCAATTCTATAGCGGGGGGGAGCACAGATACGCAGTATTTT | CASNSIAGGSTDTQYF
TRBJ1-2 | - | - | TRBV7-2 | TGTGCCAGCAGCCCCGGACAGCTAAATAGCGGCTACACCTTC | CASSPGQLNSGYTF
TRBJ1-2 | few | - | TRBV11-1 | TGTGCCAGCGGACTAAACAACCTAAACTATGGCTACACCTTC | CASGLNNLNYGYTF
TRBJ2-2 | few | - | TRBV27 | TGTGCCAGCAGTCTCCTCACCGGGGAGCTGTTTTTT | CASSLLTGELFF
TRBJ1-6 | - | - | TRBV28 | TGTGCCAGCAGTTTACAGGGGACCTATAATTCACCCCTCCACTTT | CASSLQGTYNSPLHF
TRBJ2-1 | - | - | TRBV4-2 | TGTGCCAGCAGCGATCTAACCGGGGGAGAACTCAATGAGCAGTTCTTC | CASSDLTGGELNEQFF
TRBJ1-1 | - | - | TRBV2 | TGTGCCAGCATGAGTGGACAGCCGGCTGCTGAAGCTTTCTTT | CASMSGQPAAEAFF
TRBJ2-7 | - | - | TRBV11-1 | TGTGCCAGCAGCTTAGCACAGGCCTCCTACGAGCAGTACTTC | CASSLAQASYEQYF
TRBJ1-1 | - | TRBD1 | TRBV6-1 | TGTGCCAGCAGTGAAAAGGGGGGACAGATGAACACTGAAGCTTTCTTT | CASSEKGGQMNTEAFF
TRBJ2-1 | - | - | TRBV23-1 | TGCGCCAGCAGTTCCGGGACTCGATTCTACAATGAGCAGTTCTTC | CASSSGTRFYNEQFF
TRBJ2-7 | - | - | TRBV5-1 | TGCGCCAGCAGCTTGGGTTCCTTAGGACAGAGAGTCTCCTACGAGCAGTACTTC | CASSLGSLGQRVSYEQYF
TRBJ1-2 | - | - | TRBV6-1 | TGTGCCAGCAGTGAAAGGTGGTATCCGGGTGGGAACTATGGCTACACCTTC | CASSERWYPGGNYGYTF
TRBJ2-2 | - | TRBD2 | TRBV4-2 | TGTGCCAGCAGCCGTGAACTAGCGGGGTACCCGAACACCGGGGAGCTGTTTTTT | CASSRELAGYPNTGELFF
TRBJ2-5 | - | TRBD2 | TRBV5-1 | TGCGCCAGCAGCCTAACTAGCGGGGGGGCTGAGACCCAGTACTTC | CASSLTSGGAETQYF
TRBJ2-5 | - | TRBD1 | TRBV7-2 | TGTGCCAGCAGCCAGCGGACAGGGACCCAGTACTTC | CASSQRTGTQYF
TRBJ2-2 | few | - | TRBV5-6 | TGTGCCAGCAGCTTAAAGGGGTACCACACCGGGGAGCTGTTTTTT | CASSLKGYHTGELFF
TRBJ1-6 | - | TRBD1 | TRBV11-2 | TGTGCCAGCAGCCCAGGGGGTAATTCACCCCTCCACTTT | CASSPGGNSPLHF
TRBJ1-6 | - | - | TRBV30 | TGTGCCCTGATAGGGGCTAACAATTCACCCCTCCACTTT | CALIGANNSPLHF
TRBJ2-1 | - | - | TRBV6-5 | TGTGCCAGCGGGAGCGGGTTATACAATGAGCAGTTCTTC | CASGSGLYNEQFF